Listed below are T cell receptor beta chains from one sample, sequenced in a study of blood T cell repertoires in COVID-19. TCRdb's copy holds only in-frame clones and misses some; the assay was immunoSEQ multiplex PCR. The sample holds about 73,000 clones, approximately 89% seen once. Source material: peripheral blood. These receptors were taken from a man older than 75 with acute or convalescent COVID-19. CDR3s include the opening cysteine and the closing phenylalanine or tryptophan. Each record gives: V gene, D gene, clone size, J gene, CDR3 length, CDR3 DNA, CDR3 protein. The D gene is left open where the match is weak. Where a row states a size, it is once, few, many or the class of an expanded clone; other rows omit it.

V: TRBV7-9
D: TRBD1
size: -
J: TRBJ2-7
length: 14
DNA: TGTGCCAGCAGCTACGGACAGGGGGCCCACGAGCAGTACTTC
CDR3: CASSYGQGAHEQYF

V: TRBV6-5
D: TRBD2
size: -
J: TRBJ2-1
length: 14
DNA: TGTGCCAGCAGATCCCAGCGGGATGAGTATGAGCAGTTCTTC
CDR3: CASRSQRDEYEQFF

V: TRBV19
D: -
size: once
J: TRBJ2-2
length: 13
DNA: TGTGCCAGTAGTTACACGAACACCGGGGAGCTGTTTTTT
CDR3: CASSYTNTGELFF

V: TRBV19
D: -
size: -
J: TRBJ1-2
length: 13
DNA: TGTGCCAGTAGTATTGGAGTATCGCGGGGCTACACCTTC
CDR3: CASSIGVSRGYTF

V: TRBV19
D: TRBD1
size: -
J: TRBJ2-7
length: 15
DNA: TGTGCCAGTAGCTCTAGACAGGGGGGCGCCTACGAGCAGTACTTC
CDR3: CASSSRQGGAYEQYF

V: TRBV4-1
D: TRBD2
size: -
J: TRBJ2-3
length: 19
DNA: TGCGCCAGCAGCCAAGTCCTTAGCGGGGGGCCCTTTGCCGCAGATACGCAGTATTTT
CDR3: CASSQVLSGGPFAADTQYF

V: TRBV5-1
D: -
size: once
J: TRBJ1-6
length: 14
DNA: TGCGCCAGCAGCTCACCGGGACAAAATTCACCCCTCCACTTT
CDR3: CASSSPGQNSPLHF

V: TRBV28
D: TRBD1
size: -
J: TRBJ1-5
length: 14
DNA: TGTGCCAGCACCAGACAGGGCGGGAATCAGCCCCAGCATTTT
CDR3: CASTRQGGNQPQHF

V: TRBV19
D: TRBD2
size: -
J: TRBJ2-1
length: 16
DNA: TGTGCCAGTAGTATCAGCGGGAGACCCACCTACAATGAGCAGTTCTTC
CDR3: CASSISGRPTYNEQFF

V: TRBV2
D: -
size: once
J: TRBJ2-3
length: 16
DNA: TGTGCCAGCAGTGGGTCCGGGACACCAGACACAGATACGCAGTATTTT
CDR3: CASSGSGTPDTDTQYF

V: TRBV10-3
D: -
size: -
J: TRBJ1-1
length: 13
DNA: TGTGCCATCAGTGACAGGTTGAACACTGAAGCTTTCTTT
CDR3: CAISDRLNTEAFF

V: TRBV5-4
D: TRBD2
size: -
J: TRBJ2-1
length: 13
DNA: TGTGCCAGCAGATCCCCGGGACTAGCTGAGCAGTTCTTC
CDR3: CASRSPGLAEQFF

V: TRBV7-9
D: TRBD1
size: -
J: TRBJ2-2
length: 14
DNA: TGTGCCAGCAGTCTCCAGGGGGCGACCGGGGAGCTGTTTTTT
CDR3: CASSLQGATGELFF

V: TRBV2
D: TRBD1
size: -
J: TRBJ1-2
length: 15
DNA: TGTGCCAGCAGTGAAGGAGGAGGGGGCGGGTATGGCTACACCTTC
CDR3: CASSEGGGGGYGYTF

V: TRBV7-7
D: TRBD2
size: -
J: TRBJ2-1
length: 17
DNA: TGTGCTAGCAGCTTATCCCCTAGCGGGGGGACGAACAATGAGCAGTTCTTC
CDR3: CASSLSPSGGTNNEQFF

V: TRBV7-9
D: -
size: few
J: TRBJ1-1
length: 13
DNA: TGTGCCAGCACCCCAGGGTTGAACACTGAAGCTTTCTTT
CDR3: CASTPGLNTEAFF

V: TRBV3-1/TRBV3-2
D: TRBD1
size: -
J: TRBJ1-2
length: 13
DNA: TGTGCCAGCAGCCAAGGGACAGGGGATGGCTACACCTTC
CDR3: CASSQGTGDGYTF

V: TRBV28
D: -
size: once
J: TRBJ2-7
length: 12
DNA: TGTGCCAGCAGTATGACTCGATACGAGCAGTACTTC
CDR3: CASSMTRYEQYF

V: TRBV24-1
D: -
size: -
J: TRBJ1-5
length: 12
DNA: TGTGCCACCAGTAATTCGAGACAGCCCCAGCATTTT
CDR3: CATSNSRQPQHF

V: TRBV24-1
D: -
size: -
J: TRBJ2-7
length: 15
DNA: TGTGCCACCAGTGATTGGAGGGGAGGAACCTACGAGCAGTACTTC
CDR3: CATSDWRGGTYEQYF

V: TRBV7-3
D: TRBD1
size: -
J: TRBJ2-3
length: 14
DNA: TGTGCCAGCAGGTTAAGACAGGGGACAGATACGCAGTATTTT
CDR3: CASRLRQGTDTQYF

V: TRBV19
D: TRBD1
size: once
J: TRBJ1-2
length: 14
DNA: TGTGCCAGTACCGTGACCGACAGGGGCTATGGCTACACCTTC
CDR3: CASTVTDRGYGYTF

V: TRBV19
D: -
size: -
J: TRBJ2-1
length: 18
DNA: TGTGCCAGTAGTATAATTAGCCCCGGACTAATATACCGTGATGAGCAGTTCTTC
CDR3: CASSIISPGLIYRDEQFF

V: TRBV2
D: -
size: -
J: TRBJ1-6
length: 15
DNA: TGTGCCAGCAGTGAGGGGGGGACCTATAATTCACCCCTCCACTTT
CDR3: CASSEGGTYNSPLHF

V: TRBV25-1
D: TRBD1
size: -
J: TRBJ2-1
length: 15
DNA: TGTGCCAGCAGTGGAACAGGGGCCGAGGGCGATGAGCAGTTCTTC
CDR3: CASSGTGAEGDEQFF

V: TRBV2
D: TRBD1
size: -
J: TRBJ2-7
length: 12
DNA: TGTGCCAGCAGATCTATCACAGGGGAAACGTACTTC
CDR3: CASRSITGETYF

V: TRBV18
D: TRBD2
size: -
J: TRBJ2-5
length: 14
DNA: TGTGCCAGCTCTTCAGCGGGGGGGCGAGAGACCCAGTACTTC
CDR3: CASSSAGGRETQYF

V: TRBV7-2
D: TRBD2
size: -
J: TRBJ2-1
length: 18
DNA: TGTGCCAGCAGCCAGAGACAAGCTCGAGCGGGAGGGGCCAATGAGCAGTTCTTC
CDR3: CASSQRQARAGGANEQFF

V: TRBV4-1
D: -
size: -
J: TRBJ2-4
length: 17
DNA: TGCGCCAGCAGCCACTCCGGGGGTACCTTAGCCAAAAACATTCAGTACTTC
CDR3: CASSHSGGTLAKNIQYF

V: TRBV2
D: TRBD1
size: -
J: TRBJ1-2
length: 15
DNA: TGTGCCAGCAGTGATATCGGACAGGGTAACTATGGCTACACCTTC
CDR3: CASSDIGQGNYGYTF

V: TRBV7-9
D: -
size: few
J: TRBJ1-2
length: 13
DNA: TGTGCCAGCAGCTTAATTTCAGGTTATGGCTACACCTTC
CDR3: CASSLISGYGYTF

V: TRBV6-1
D: TRBD1
size: -
J: TRBJ1-4
length: 18
DNA: TGTGCCAGCAGTGAAACGGTCAGGGGGGTTGCAACTAATGAAAAACTGTTTTTT
CDR3: CASSETVRGVATNEKLFF

V: TRBV2
D: -
size: -
J: TRBJ1-1
length: 15
DNA: TGTGCCAGCACGGCCACAGGGCGGGTCAGAGGTGAAGCTTTCTTT
CDR3: CASTATGRVRGEAFF